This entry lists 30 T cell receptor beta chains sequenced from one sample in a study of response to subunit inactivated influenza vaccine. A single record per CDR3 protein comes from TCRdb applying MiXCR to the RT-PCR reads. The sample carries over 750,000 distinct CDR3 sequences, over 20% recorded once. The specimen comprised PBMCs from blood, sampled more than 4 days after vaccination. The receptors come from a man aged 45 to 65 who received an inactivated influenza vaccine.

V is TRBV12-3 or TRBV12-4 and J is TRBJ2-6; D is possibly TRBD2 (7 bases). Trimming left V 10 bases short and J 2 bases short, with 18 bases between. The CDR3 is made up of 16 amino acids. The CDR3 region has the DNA TGTGCCACCACCCGGGGGGCCGCAACTGGGGCCAACGTCCTGACTTTC. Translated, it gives CATTRGAATGANVLTF.

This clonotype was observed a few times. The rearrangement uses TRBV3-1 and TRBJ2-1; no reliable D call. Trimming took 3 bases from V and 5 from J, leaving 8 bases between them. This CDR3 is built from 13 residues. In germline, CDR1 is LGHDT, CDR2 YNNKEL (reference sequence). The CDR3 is CASSHVQDNEQFF. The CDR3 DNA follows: TGTGCCAGCAGCCACGTTCAGGACAATGAGCAGTTCTTC.

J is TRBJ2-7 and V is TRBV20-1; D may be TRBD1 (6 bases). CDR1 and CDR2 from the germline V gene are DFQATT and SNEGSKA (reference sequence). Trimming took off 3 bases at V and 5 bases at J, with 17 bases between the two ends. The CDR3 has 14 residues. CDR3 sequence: CSASRTAIQHEQYF. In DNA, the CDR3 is TGCAGTGCTAGTCGGACAGCAATCCAGCACGAGCAGTACTTC.

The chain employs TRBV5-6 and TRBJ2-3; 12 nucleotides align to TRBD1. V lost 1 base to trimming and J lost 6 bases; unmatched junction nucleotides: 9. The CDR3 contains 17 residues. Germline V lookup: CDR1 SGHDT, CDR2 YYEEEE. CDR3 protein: CASSLLLGQGATDTQYF. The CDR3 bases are TGTGCCAGCAGCTTGCTACTGGGACAGGGGGCGACGGATACGCAGTATTTT.

CDR3 region: CSALEGGYTF. In DNA, the CDR3 is TGCAGTGCGCTAGAGGGTGGCTACACCTTC. The chain uses TRBV20-1 and TRBJ1-2; D is unresolved. V dropped 6 bases and J dropped 7 bases, with 9 bases sitting between them. Looked up from germline, CDR1 is DFQATT and CDR2 is SNEGSKA (reference sequence). CDR3 length: 10 residues.

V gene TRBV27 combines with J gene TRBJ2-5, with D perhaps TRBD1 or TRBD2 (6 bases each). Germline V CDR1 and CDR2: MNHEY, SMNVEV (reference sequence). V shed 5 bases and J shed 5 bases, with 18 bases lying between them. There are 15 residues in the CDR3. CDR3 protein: CASSPTPGALETQYF. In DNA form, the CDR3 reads TGTGCCAGCAGTCCCACTCCGGGGGCCCTGGAGACCCAGTACTTC.

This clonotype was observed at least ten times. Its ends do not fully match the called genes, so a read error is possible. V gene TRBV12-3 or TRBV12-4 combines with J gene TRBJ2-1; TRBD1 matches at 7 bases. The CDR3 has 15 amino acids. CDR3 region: CASSSTGSSYNEQFF. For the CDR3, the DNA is TGCGCCAGCAGCTCGACAGGGAGTTCCTACAATGAGCAGTTCTTC.

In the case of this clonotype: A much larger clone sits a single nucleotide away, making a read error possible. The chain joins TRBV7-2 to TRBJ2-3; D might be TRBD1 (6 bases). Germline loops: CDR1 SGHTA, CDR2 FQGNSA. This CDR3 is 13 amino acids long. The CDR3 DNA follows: TGTGCCATCAGCTTCCAGGGGACAGATACGCAGTATTTT. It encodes CAISFQGTDTQYF.

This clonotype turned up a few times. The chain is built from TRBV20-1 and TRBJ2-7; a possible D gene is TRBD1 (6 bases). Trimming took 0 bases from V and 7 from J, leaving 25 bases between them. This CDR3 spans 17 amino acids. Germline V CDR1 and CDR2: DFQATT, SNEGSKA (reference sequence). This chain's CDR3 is CSAREPGHRKRTGEQYF. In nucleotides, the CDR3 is TGCAGTGCTAGAGAACCGGGACACCGTAAACGAACGGGGGAGCAGTACTTC.

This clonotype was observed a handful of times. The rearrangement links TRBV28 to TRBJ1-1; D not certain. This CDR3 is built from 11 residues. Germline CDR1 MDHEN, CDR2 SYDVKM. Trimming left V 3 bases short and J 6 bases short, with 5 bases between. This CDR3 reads CASSFFAEAFF. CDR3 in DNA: TGTGCCAGCAGTTTTTTCGCTGAAGCTTTCTTT. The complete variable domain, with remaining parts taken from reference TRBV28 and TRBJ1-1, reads DVKVTQSSRYLVKRTGEKVFLECVQDMDHENMFWYRQDPGLGLRLIYFSYDVKMKEKGDIPEGYSVSREKKERFSLILESASTNQTSMYLCASSFFAEAFFGQGTRLTVV.

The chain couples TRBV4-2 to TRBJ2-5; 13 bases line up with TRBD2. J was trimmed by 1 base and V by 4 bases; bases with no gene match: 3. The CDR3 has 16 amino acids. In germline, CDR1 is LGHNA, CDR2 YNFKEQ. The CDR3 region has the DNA TGTGCCAGCAGCCCAAGACTAGCGGGGGGCCAAGAGACCCAGTACTTC. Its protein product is CASSPRLAGGQETQYF.

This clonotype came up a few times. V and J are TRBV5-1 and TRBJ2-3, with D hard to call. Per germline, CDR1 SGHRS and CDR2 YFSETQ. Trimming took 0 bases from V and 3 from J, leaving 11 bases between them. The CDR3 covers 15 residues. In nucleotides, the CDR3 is TGCGCCAGCAGCTTGGCCACCTCGTGGACAGATACGCAGTATTTT. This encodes CASSLATSWTDTQYF.

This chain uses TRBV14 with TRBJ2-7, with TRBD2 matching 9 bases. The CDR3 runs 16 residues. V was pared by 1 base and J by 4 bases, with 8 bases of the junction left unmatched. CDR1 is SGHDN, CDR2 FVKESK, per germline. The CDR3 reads CASSQGRREGRYEQYF. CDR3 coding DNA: TGTGCCAGCAGCCAAGGAAGGCGGGAGGGCCGATACGAGCAGTACTTC.

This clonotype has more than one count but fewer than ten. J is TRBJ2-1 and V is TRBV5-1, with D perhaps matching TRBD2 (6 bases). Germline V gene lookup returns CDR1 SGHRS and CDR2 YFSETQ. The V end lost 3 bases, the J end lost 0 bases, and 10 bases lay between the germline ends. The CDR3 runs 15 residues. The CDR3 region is CASSSRGTSYNEQFF. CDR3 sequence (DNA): TGCGCCAGCAGCTCCCGGGGGACCTCCTACAATGAGCAGTTCTTC. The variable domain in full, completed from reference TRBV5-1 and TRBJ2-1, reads KAGVTQTPRYLIKTRGQQVTLSCSPISGHRSVSWYQQTPGQGLQFLFEYFSETQRNKGNFPGRFSGRQFSNSRSEMNVSTLELGDSALYLCASSSRGTSYNEQFFGPGTRLTVL.

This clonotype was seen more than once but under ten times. The chain's CDR3 is CASRLSETQYF. The CDR3 nucleotides are TGTGCCAGCAGGTTATCAGAGACCCAGTACTTC. The V and J genes are TRBV7-2 and TRBJ2-5; D not resolved. The CDR3 is 11 residues long. Germline CDR1 SGHTA, CDR2 FQGNSA. V shed 6 bases and J shed 4 bases, with 6 bases lying between them.

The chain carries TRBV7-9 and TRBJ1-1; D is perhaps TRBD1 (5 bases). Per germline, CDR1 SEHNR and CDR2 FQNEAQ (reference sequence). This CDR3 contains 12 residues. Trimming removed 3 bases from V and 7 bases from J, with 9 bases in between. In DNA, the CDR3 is TGTGCCAGCAGCTTCGGGGGTATTGAAGCTTTCTTT. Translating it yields CASSFGGIEAFF.

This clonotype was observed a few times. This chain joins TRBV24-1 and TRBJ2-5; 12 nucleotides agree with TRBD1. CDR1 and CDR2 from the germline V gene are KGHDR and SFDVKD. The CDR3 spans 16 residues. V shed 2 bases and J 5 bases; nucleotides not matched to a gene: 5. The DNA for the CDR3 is TGTGCCACCAGTGATTCGGGACAGGGGGCGCGGGAGACCCAGTACTTC. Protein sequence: CATSDSGQGARETQYF.

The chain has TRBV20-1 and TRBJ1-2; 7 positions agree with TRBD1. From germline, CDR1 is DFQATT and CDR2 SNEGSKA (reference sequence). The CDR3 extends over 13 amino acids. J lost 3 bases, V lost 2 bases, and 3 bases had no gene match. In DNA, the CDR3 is TGCAGTGCTAGACCCGGACAGGACTATGGCTACACCTTC. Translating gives CSARPGQDYGYTF.

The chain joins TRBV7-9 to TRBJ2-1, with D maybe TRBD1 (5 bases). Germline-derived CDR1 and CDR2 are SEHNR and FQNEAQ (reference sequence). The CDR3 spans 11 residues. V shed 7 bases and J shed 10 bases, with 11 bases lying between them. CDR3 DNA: TGTGCCAGCACCTCAGGGAACGAGCAGTTCTTC. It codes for CASTSGNEQFF. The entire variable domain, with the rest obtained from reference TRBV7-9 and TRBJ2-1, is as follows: DTGVSQNPRHKITKRGQNVTFRCDPISEHNRLYWYRQTLGQGPEFLTYFQNEAQLEKSRLLSDRFSAERPKGSFSTLEIQRTEQGDSAMYLCASTSGNEQFFGPGTRLTVL.

The CDR3 DNA reads TGCAGTGCTAGATTTGGACTAGCGGGAGGAGATACGCAGTATTTT. Amino acid sequence: CSARFGLAGGDTQYF. The chain employs TRBV20-1 and TRBJ2-3; the match to TRBD2 covers 14 bases. CDR1 DFQATT and CDR2 SNEGSKA come from the germline V gene (reference sequence). V lost 2 bases and J lost 5; bases outside the gene matches: 3. This CDR3 contains 15 residues.

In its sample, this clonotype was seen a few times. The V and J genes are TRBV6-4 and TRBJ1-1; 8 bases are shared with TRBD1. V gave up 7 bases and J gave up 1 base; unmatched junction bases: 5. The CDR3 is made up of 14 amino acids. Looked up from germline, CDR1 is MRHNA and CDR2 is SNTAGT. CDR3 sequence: CASTSGQGNTEAFF. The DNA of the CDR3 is TGTGCCAGCACCAGCGGACAGGGGAACACTGAAGCTTTCTTT.

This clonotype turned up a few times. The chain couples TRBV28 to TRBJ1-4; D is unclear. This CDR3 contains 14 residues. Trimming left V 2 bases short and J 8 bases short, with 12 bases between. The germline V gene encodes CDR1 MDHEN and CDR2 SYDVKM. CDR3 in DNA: TGTGCCAGCAGTTTACTAGGGAGGAGGGAAAAACTGTTTTTT. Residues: CASSLLGRREKLFF.

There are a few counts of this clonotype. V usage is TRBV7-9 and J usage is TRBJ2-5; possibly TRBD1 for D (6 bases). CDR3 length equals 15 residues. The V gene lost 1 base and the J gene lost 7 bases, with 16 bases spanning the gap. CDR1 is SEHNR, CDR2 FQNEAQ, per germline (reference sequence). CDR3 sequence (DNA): TGTGCCAGCAGCTTAGAGGACGGACTCAGGGGGACCCAGTACTTC. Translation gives CASSLEDGLRGTQYF.

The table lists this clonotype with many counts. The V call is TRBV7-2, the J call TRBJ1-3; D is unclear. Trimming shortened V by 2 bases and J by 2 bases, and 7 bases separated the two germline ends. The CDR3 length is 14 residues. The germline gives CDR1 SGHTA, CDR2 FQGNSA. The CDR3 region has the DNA TGTGCCAGCAGCTTAATGGGAGCTGGAAACACCATATATTTT. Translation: CASSLMGAGNTIYF.

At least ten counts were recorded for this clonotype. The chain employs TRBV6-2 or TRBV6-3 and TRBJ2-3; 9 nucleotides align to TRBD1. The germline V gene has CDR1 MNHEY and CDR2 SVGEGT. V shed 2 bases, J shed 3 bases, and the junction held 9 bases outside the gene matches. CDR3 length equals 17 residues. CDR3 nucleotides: TGTGCCAGCAGTTACGCCGGGGACAGGGAGAGTACAGATACGCAGTATTTT. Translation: CASSYAGDRESTDTQYF.

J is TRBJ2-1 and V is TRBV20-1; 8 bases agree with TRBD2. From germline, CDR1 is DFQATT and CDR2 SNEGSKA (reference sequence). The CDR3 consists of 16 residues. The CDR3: CSFWGITLADYNEQFF. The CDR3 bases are TGCAGCTTCTGGGGCATAACACTAGCGGACTACAATGAGCAGTTCTTC.

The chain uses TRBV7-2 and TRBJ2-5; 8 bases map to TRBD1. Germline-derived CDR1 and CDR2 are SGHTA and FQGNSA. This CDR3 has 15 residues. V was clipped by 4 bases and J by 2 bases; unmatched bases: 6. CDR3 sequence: CASSSGQGWQETQYF. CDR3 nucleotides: TGTGCCAGCAGCTCCGGACAGGGTTGGCAAGAGACCCAGTACTTC.

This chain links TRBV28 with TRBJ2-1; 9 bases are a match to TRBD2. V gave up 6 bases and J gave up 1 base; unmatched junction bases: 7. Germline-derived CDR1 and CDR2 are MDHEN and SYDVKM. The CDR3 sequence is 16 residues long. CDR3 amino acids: CASRKPGLASYNEQFF. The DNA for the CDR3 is TGTGCCAGCAGGAAACCGGGACTAGCATCCTACAATGAGCAGTTCTTC.

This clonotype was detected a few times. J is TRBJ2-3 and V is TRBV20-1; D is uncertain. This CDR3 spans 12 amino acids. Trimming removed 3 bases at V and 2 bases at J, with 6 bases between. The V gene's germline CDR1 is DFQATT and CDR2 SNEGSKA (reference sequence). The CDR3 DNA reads TGCAGTGCTAGCTGGTTCACAGATACGCAGTATTTT. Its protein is CSASWFTDTQYF.

The CDR3 spells CASSLGILVETQYF. The DNA of the CDR3 is TGCGCCAGCAGCTTGGGGATTTTGGTAGAGACCCAGTACTTC. The chain employs TRBV5-1 and TRBJ2-5; D call uncertain. The V and J ends lost 0 bases and 4 bases respectively, with 10 bases between them. This CDR3 is built from 14 residues. The germline V gene has CDR1 SGHRS and CDR2 YFSETQ.